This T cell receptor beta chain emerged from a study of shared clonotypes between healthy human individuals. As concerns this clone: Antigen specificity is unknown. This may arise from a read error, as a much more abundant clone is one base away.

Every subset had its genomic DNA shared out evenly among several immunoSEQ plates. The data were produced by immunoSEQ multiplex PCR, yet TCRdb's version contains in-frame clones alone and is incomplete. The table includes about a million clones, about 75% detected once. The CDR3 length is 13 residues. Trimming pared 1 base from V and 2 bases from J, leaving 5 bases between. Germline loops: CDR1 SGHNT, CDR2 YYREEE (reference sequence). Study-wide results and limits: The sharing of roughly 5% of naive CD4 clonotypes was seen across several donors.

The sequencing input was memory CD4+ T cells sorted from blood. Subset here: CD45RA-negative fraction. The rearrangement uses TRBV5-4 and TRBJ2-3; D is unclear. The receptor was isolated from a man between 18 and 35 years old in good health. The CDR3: CASSLTTTDTQYF. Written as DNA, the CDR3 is TGTGCCAGCAGCTTGACTACCACAGATACGCAGTATTTT.